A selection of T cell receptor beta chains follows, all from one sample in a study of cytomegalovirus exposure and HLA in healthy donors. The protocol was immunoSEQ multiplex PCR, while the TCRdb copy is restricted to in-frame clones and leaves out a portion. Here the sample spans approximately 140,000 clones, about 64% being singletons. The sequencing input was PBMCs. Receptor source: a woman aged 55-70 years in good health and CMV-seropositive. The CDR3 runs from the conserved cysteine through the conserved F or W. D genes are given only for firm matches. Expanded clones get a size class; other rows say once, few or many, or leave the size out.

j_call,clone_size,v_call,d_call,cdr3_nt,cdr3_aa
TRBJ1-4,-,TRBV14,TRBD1,TGTGCCAGCAGCCTCAGACAGGGAGCCCTTGGGGAAAAACTGTTTTTT,CASSLRQGALGEKLFF
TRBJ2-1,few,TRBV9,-,TGTGCCAGCAGCCTGACGGGAGCCTACAATGAGCAGTTCTTC,CASSLTGAYNEQFF
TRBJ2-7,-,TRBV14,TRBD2,TGTGCCAGCAGCCAAGCTGGACTAGCGTATACCTACGAGCAGTACTTC,CASSQAGLAYTYEQYF
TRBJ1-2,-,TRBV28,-,TGTGCCAGCAGACGGACGGCGGGTGGCTACACCTTC,CASRRTAGGYTF
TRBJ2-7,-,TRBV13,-,TGTGCCAGCAGCCGCCGGGACTTCCACTACGAGCAGTACTTC,CASSRRDFHYEQYF
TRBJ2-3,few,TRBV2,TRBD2,TGTGCCAGCTATCCGGGACTAGGAACAGATACGCAGTATTTT,CASYPGLGTDTQYF
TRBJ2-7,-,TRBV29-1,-,TGCAGCGGTCAGACAGGTCCCCACGAGCAGTACTTC,CSGQTGPHEQYF
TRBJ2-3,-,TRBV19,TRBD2,TGTGCCAGTAGACGACTAGCGGAGAACACAGATACGCAGTATTTT,CASRRLAENTDTQYF
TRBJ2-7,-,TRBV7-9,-,TGTGCCAGCAGTGACACCGGGACTCCGCCCTACGAGCAGTACTTC,CASSDTGTPPYEQYF
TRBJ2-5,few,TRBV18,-,TGTGCCAGCTCAGGAGGGATCCAAGAGACCCAGTACTTC,CASSGGIQETQYF
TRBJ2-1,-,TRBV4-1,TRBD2,TGCGCCAGCAGCCCTGAACGGGAGGGGTACAATGAGCAGTTCTTC,CASSPEREGYNEQFF
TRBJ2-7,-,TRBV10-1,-,TGCGCCAGCACCGGTACCTACGAGCAGTACTTC,CASTGTYEQYF
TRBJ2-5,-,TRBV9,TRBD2,TGTGCCAGCAGCGACACTAGCGGTCGGGAGCACTTC,CASSDTSGREHF
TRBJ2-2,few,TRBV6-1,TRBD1,TGTGCCAGCAGTGGATGGGACAGACCGAACACCGGGGAGCTGTTTTTT,CASSGWDRPNTGELFF
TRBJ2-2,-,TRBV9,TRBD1,TGTGCCAGCAGCGCCTACGGACAGGGGAGGGCCGGGGAGCTGTTTTTT,CASSAYGQGRAGELFF
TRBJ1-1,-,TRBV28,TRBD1,TGTGCCGGCGGACAGGGGGCAGGTACTGAAGCTTTCTTT,CAGGQGAGTEAFF
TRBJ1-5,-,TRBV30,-,TGTGCCTGGAGTGTTACTTACGGGCAGCCCCAGCATTTT,CAWSVTYGQPQHF
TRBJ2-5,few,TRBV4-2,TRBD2,TGTGCCAGCAGCCCAAAAGGGACTAGCGGAGGGGGAGAGACCCAGTACTTC,CASSPKGTSGGGETQYF
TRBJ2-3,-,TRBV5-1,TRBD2,TGCGCCAGCAGCTTTTCACCGGGACTAGCCACAGATACGCAGTATTTT,CASSFSPGLATDTQYF
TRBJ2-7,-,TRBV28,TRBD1,TGTGCCAGCAAAGGGACAGGGGTGGGGTACTTC,CASKGTGVGYF
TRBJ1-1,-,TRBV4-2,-,TGTGCCAGCAGCTCCAGACGGGGAACGAGAACTGAAGCTTTCTTT,CASSSRRGTRTEAFF
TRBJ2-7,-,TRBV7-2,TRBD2,TGTGCCAGCAGCGAGGGACTAGCGAACAACTACGAGCAGTACTTC,CASSEGLANNYEQYF
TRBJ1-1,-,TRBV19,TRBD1,TGTGCCAGTAGCCCCCCTCTGGGACAGGGTATGAACACTGAAGCTTTCTTT,CASSPPLGQGMNTEAFF
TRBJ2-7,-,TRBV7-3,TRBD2,TGTGCCAGCAGCGGGACTAGCGGGAGCCTTTACGAGCAGTACTTC,CASSGTSGSLYEQYF
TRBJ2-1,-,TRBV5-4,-,TGTGCCAGCAGCTTGGCGGCAGGTGTTGACAATGAGCAGTTCTTC,CASSLAAGVDNEQFF
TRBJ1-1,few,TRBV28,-,TGTGCCAGCAGAACAAACAGGGATGATGCTTTCTTT,CASRTNRDDAFF
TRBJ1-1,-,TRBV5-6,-,TGTGCCAGCAGCCTCAACAGGGTTGCCGCTTTCTTT,CASSLNRVAAFF
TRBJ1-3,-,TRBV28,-,TGTGCCAGCAGACCGGACATGTCTGGAAACACCATATATTTT,CASRPDMSGNTIYF
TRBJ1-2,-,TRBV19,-,TGTGCCAGTAGCACGTCAGGGATTAACTATGGCTACACCTTC,CASSTSGINYGYTF
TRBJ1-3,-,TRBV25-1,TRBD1,TGTGCCAGCAGTCTAACGAGGACAGGAGCGGACACCATATATTTT,CASSLTRTGADTIYF
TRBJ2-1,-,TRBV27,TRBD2,TGTGCCAGCAGTTTATGGGCTAGCGGGGGAGGGGCCTACAATGAGCAGTTCTTC,CASSLWASGGGAYNEQFF
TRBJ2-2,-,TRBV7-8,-,TGTGCCAGCAGCTTAGACACCAACACCGGGGAGCTGTTTTTT,CASSLDTNTGELFF
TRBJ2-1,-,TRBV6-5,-,TGTGCCAGCAGTTCTTTAGGCGGGCGCTACAATGAGCAGTTCTTC,CASSSLGGRYNEQFF
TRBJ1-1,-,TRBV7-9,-,TGTGCCAGCAGCCGTAATGAGATTGAAGCTTTCTTT,CASSRNEIEAFF
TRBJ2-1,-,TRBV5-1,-,TGCGCCAGCAGCTTGGCCCAGACTTTCGATGAGCAGTTCTTC,CASSLAQTFDEQFF
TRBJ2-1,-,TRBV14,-,TGTGCCAGCAGCCAAGCCCCAGTCAGAATAGCCGACAATGAGCAGTTCTTC,CASSQAPVRIADNEQFF
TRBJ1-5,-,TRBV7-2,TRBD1,TGTGCCAGCAGCCCGTGGTTCCAGGGGGGTAGCAATCAGCCCCAGCATTTT,CASSPWFQGGSNQPQHF
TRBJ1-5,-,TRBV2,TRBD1,TGTGCCAGCAGTGAAGGACAGGGAGGCCATCGGCCCCAGCATTTT,CASSEGQGGHRPQHF
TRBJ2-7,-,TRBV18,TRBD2,TGTGCCAGCTCACCCCGGGGGGTCAGCTACGAGCAGTACTTC,CASSPRGVSYEQYF
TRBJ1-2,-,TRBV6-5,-,TGTGCCAGCAGTTCGCAGGACTATGGCTACACCTTC,CASSSQDYGYTF
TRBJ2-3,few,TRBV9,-,TGTGCCAGCAGCCAGAGGGGGGGAGGTCCTAGCACAGATACGCAGTATTTT,CASSQRGGGPSTDTQYF
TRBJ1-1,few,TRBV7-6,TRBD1,TGTGCCAGCAGCTTAGGCAGGGGGCTGGACACTGAAGCTTTCTTT,CASSLGRGLDTEAFF
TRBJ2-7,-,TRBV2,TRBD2,TGTGCCAGCAGTCTAGCGGGAGGGCCCGGAGGCGAGCAGTACTTC,CASSLAGGPGGEQYF
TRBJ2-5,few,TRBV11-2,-,TGTGCCAGCAGCTTAGGTGGCGGCTTCAGTTCGACGCAGTACTTC,CASSLGGGFSSTQYF
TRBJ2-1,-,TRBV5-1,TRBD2,TGCGCCAGCAGCGACATAAGAGCGGGACTAGATTACAATGAGCAGTTCTTC,CASSDIRAGLDYNEQFF
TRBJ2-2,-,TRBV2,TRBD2,TGTGCCAGCAGTGAAGCGCAGAGCGGGAGGGGTACCGGGGAGCTGTTTTTT,CASSEAQSGRGTGELFF
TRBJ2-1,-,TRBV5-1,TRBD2,TGCGCCAGCAGCTTGGTAGGGTTAGCGGGTCACAATGAGCAGTTCTTC,CASSLVGLAGHNEQFF
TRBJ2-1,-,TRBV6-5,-,TGTGCCAGCAGTTACTTGGGGAGGCAGTTCTTC,CASSYLGRQFF
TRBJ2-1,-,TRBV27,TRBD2,TGTGCCAGCAGATCCGGAGCGGGAGGGCCGGGATACAATGAGCAGTTCTTC,CASRSGAGGPGYNEQFF
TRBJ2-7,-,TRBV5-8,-,TGTGCCAGCAGCTTGAACAGGGGGGGCGAGCAGTACTTC,CASSLNRGGEQYF
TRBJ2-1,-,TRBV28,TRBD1,TGTGCCAGCACCCCGGGACAGATTAACAATGAGCAGTTCTTC,CASTPGQINNEQFF
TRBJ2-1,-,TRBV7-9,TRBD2,TGTGCCAGCAGCCTCGTAACTAGCGGGTTTTACAATGAGCAGTTCTTC,CASSLVTSGFYNEQFF